The present entry profiles one TCR beta chain with its context. Its antigen has not been determined. No much larger clonotype is one base removed from it; base qualities were not supplied. The donors were roughly 39 Caucasian individuals from Russia, aged roughly 6 to 90 years, who were systemically healthy. Each donor gave approximately 9.3 milliliters of peripheral blood, collected into EDTA-treated Vacutainer tubes. PBMCs were isolated by Ficoll-Paque density-gradient centrifugation, with at least 7 million obtained per sample. Trizol reagent was used to extract total RNA from PBMCs, with at least 6 micrograms per sample. The percentages of naive CD45RAhigh/CD27high T cells were determined by flow cytometry on a PBMC aliquot from every donor. From the cysteine through the phenylalanine, the CDR3 covers 13 amino acids. Only CDR3 DNA is held: 39 bases, read in frame from base 1. V loses 7 bases, J loses 0 bases, and the germline ends lie 9 bases apart.

This record comes from a study of blood T cells in healthy people across ages (dated by TCRdb to about 2015). Broadly, across the study: In model experiments, roughly one uniquely barcoded TCR beta cDNA molecule per two T cells was captured by template switching. To avoid experimental bias, donors of different ages were distributed randomly across sequencing lanes. To track age-related changes in TCR beta repertoire diversity, the study relied on deep sequencing normalized with unique cDNA molecular identifiers. The donors were split into four age groups: young (average approximately 16 years), middle-aged (39), aged (roughly 65) and long-lived (roughly 88). Two additional independent replicas of 1 million unique cDNA reads from the same blood draw were analyzed for two donors (one aged 18 to 29 and one aged 80 or older). Overall results and qualifications from the work: As age increased, observed TCR beta diversity per million T cells dropped in a roughly linear way, and a significant reduction was already evident by age about 40. Estimates of total diversity from one million sequenced T cells were regarded as lower bounds and underestimates. Compared with the aged group, the long-lived group had more naive CD4+ T cells, fewer expanded clones and increased TCR diversity, suggesting age selection. Because profiling used bulk unsorted PBMCs, naive and antigen-experienced compartments could not be compared conclusively. There was a strong correlation between observed TCR beta diversity and the percentage of naive T cells measured by flow cytometry. Because the CMV infection status of the donors was unknown, age-related changes in expanded clonotypes may potentially have been confounded.

Library preparation used 5' RACE. The sequencer was an Illumina HiSeq 2500. The second PCR ran for roughly 7 to 12 cycles and used a J-beta primer mix along with a sample-barcoded 5' primer. Each TCR beta cDNA molecule received a unique molecular identifier from a template-switch 5' adaptor carrying 12 random nucleotides. At least 3 million CDR3-containing paired-end reads were obtained from each sample. First-strand cDNA synthesis was performed from all RNA using the Mint cDNA synthesis kit, with priming by a TRBC-specific oligonucleotide. After uracil-DNA glycosylase treatment, a first 18-cycle PCR used universal primers M1SS and BC2_uni_R on all cDNA. The study's processing was this. Normalization of each sample was performed by random selection of 1 million high-quality reads, each carrying a distinct molecular identifier. Reads sharing molecular identifiers were discarded rather than binned into consensus sequences. MiTCR, run with a Q25 quality threshold and the strictest error-elimination algorithm, handled CDR3 identification, clonotype clustering and error correction. A nonparametric unseen species model with Euler transformation was used to estimate lower-bound total TCR beta diversity. TCRdb passed the public sequencing reads through fastp at Q25 and MiXCR, retaining productive beta sequences. CDR3 protein sequences are deduplicated, and each keeps its most common genes and DNA. TCRdb's processing, not the study's, gives the V and J calls here. In all, the sample holds around 1,700,000 distinct CDR3 sequences, and 28% of those were seen once. The ten largest clonotypes hold 6.5% to 8.5% of the sample.

The receptor was isolated from a woman aged 30 to 39 in good health. This chain is built from TRBV12-3 or TRBV12-4 and TRBJ1-1, with the D segment identity uncertain. The material sequenced was blood. CDR3 protein: CASIRGLNTEAFF. In nucleotide form, the sequence is TGTGCCAGCATCCGAGGGTTGAACACTGAAGCTTTCTTT.